In this sample, the clone carrying this T cell receptor (beta chain) turned up many times. Its antigen is not identified. Read coverage stops 3 residues before the CDR3 terminus; the germline J gene supplies the remainder. Other DNA sequences in this sample translate to the same CDR3. This record belongs to a study of T cell clonality in common variable immunodeficiency. This table comes from immunoSEQ multiplex PCR, and its TCRdb copy is limited to in-frame clones, with some not included. The sample is made up of approximately 30,000 clones, none counted only once. The V end lost 2 bases, the J end lost 8 bases, and 9 bases lay between the germline ends. The CDR3 contains 13 residues. Looked up from germline, CDR1 is MGHRA and CDR2 is YSYEKL. General observations from the study: Reportedly, TCR beta sequences from common variable immunodeficiency showed fewer deletions and N-nucleotide insertions.

This receptor was taken from a human donor with common variable immunodeficiency. The gene calls are TRBV4-1 and TRBJ1-4; D is perhaps TRBD1 (6 bases). What was sequenced was peripheral blood mononuclear cells. The CDR3 loop reads CASSQTRGEKLFF. The sequenced CDR3 bases are TGCGCCAGCAGCCAAACGAGGGGGGAAAAA.